These 6 T cell receptor beta chains originate from one sample sequenced in a study of CD8 T cells in Susac syndrome. A quantity of about 0.5 to 1 ug RNA underwent reverse transcription using random hexamers. MiXCR, run by TCRdb on the immunoSEQ multiplex PCR reads, gives a single entry per CDR3 protein. The sample contains approximately 230,000 distinct CDR3 sequences, 93% of which appear only once. Sequenced sample: CD4+ T cells from PBMCs. The receptors come from a human donor with multiple sclerosis.

This sequence joins TRBV18 and TRBJ2-1; D possibly corresponds to TRBD1 (5 bases). The CDR3 covers 13 residues. Looked up from germline, CDR1 is KGHSH and CDR2 is LQKENI. Trimming stripped 2 bases from V and 9 bases from J, with 11 bases between. CDR3 coding DNA: TGTGCCAGCTCACCAAGCGTCCAGGGTGAGCAGTTCTTC. This gives the protein CASSPSVQGEQFF.

The count of this clonotype is one. V and J are TRBV30 and TRBJ2-1, with 8 bases matching TRBD1. The CDR3 is made up of 16 amino acids. Trimming took 2 bases from V and 1 from J; bases not matched to a gene: 7. Germline V gives CDR1 GTSNPN, CDR2 SVGIG (reference sequence). The CDR3 DNA is TGTGCCTGGAGTTCCTCTGACAGGGGATCCTACAATGAGCAGTTCTTC. Its translation is CAWSSSDRGSYNEQFF.

V usage is TRBV29-1 and J usage is TRBJ2-3, with D possibly matching TRBD2 (6 bases). The V gene lost 6 bases and the J gene lost 1 base, with 14 bases spanning the gap. CDR3 length equals 14 residues. Germline values: CDR1 SQVTM, CDR2 ANQGSEA. For the CDR3, the DNA is TGCAGCGTCGTTGCGGGGAAGGGCACAGATACGCAGTATTTT. It specifies CSVVAGKGTDTQYF.

This chain uses TRBV20-1 with TRBJ2-2; maybe TRBD1 (6 bases). CDR1 is DFQATT, CDR2 SNEGSKA, per germline (reference sequence). This CDR3 comprises 14 residues. The V gene lost 6 bases and the J gene lost 0 bases, with 11 bases spanning the gap. The CDR3 is CSAPDRTNTGELFF. The CDR3 DNA sequence: TGCAGTGCACCCGACAGGACGAACACCGGGGAGCTGTTTTTT.

This clonotype occurred once. This chain connects TRBV29-1 to TRBJ2-5; perhaps TRBD1 as D (6 bases). Deletions cut 6 bases from V and 1 base from J, with 12 bases between. Per germline, CDR1 SQVTM and CDR2 ANQGSEA. The CDR3 consists of 13 residues. In DNA, the CDR3 is TGCAGCGTCACAGGGCCTACCCAAGAGACCCAGTACTTC. Its translation is CSVTGPTQETQYF.

The chain has TRBV18 and TRBJ2-5; D is ambiguous. CDR1 and CDR2 from the germline V gene are KGHSH and LQKENI. Trimming left V 1 base short and J 5 bases short, with 5 bases between. The CDR3 covers 12 residues. CDR3 nucleotide sequence: TGTGCCAGCTCACCACTAGTGGAGACCCAGTACTTC. This sequence encodes CASSPLVETQYF.